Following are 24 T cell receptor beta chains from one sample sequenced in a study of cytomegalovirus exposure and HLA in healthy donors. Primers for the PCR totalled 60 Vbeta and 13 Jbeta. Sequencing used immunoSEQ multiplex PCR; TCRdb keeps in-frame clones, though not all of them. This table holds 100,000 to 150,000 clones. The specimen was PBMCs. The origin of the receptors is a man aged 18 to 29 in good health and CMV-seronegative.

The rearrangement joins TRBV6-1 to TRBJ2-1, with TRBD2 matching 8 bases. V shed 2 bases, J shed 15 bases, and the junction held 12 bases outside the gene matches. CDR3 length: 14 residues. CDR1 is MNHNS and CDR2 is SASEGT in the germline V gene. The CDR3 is CASSEWGREAGLFF. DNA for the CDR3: TGTGCCAGCAGTGAATGGGGGCGGGAGGCAGGTCTGTTCTTC.

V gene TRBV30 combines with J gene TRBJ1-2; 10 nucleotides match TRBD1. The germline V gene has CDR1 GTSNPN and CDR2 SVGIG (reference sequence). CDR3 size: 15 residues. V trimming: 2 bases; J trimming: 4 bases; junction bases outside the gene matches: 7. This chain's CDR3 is CAWSPLDRGGYGYTF. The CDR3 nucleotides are TGTGCCTGGAGTCCTTTGGACAGGGGGGGCTATGGCTACACCTTC.

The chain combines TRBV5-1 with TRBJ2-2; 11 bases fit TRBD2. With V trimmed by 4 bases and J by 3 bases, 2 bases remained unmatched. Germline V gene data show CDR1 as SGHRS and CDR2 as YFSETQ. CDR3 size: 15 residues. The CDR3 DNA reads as TGCGCCAGCAGCATTAGCGGGAGGGACACCGGGGAGCTGTTTTTT. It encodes CASSISGRDTGELFF.

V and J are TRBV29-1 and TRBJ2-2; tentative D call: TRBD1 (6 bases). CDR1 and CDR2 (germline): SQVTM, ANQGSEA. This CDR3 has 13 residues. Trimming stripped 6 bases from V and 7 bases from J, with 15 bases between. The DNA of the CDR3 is TGCAGCGTGGCAGGGGATTTTGGCGGGGAGCTGTTTTTT. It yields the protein CSVAGDFGGELFF.

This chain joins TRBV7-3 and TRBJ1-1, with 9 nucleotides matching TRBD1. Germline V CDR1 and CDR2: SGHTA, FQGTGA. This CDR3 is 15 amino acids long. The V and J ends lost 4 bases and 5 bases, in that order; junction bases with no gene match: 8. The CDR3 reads CASSSTDRGATEAFF. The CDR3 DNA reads TGTGCCAGCAGCTCAACGGACAGGGGTGCTACTGAAGCTTTCTTT.

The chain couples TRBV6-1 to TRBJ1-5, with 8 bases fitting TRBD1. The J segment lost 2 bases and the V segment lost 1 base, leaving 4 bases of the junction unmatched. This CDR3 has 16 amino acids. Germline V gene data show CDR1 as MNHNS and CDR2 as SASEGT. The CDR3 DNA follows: TGTGCCAGCAGTGAAGGGACAGGGCTGGGCAATCAGCCCCAGCATTTT. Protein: CASSEGTGLGNQPQHF.

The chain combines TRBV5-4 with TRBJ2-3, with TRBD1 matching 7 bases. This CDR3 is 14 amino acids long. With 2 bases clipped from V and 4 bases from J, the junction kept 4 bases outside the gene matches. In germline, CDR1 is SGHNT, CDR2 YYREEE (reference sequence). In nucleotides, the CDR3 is TGTGCCAGCAGCTTCCGACAGGGATCAGATACGCAGTATTTT. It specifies CASSFRQGSDTQYF.

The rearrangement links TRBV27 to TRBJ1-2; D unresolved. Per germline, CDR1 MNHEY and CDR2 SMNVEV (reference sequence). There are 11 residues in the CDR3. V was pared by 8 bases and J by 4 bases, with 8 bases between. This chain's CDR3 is CASGRTYGYTF. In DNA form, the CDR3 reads TGTGCCAGCGGGAGAACCTATGGCTACACCTTC.

CDR3 DNA sequence: TGTGCCAGCATATCCGGGACTAGCGTCGAGCAGTACTTC. Translation gives CASISGTSVEQYF. The chain is built from TRBV25-1 and TRBJ2-7, with TRBD2 identical over 10 bases. V trimming: 7 bases; J trimming: 6 bases; junction bases outside the gene matches: 6. This CDR3 region has 13 residues. Germline V gene data show CDR1 as MGHDK and CDR2 as SYGVNS.

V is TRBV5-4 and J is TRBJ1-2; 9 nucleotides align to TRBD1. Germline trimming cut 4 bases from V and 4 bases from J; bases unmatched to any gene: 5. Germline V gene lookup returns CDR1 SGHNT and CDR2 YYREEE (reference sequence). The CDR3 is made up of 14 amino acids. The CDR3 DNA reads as TGTGCCAGCAGCACCCGACAGGGGGGCTATGGCTACACCTTC. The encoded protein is CASSTRQGGYGYTF.

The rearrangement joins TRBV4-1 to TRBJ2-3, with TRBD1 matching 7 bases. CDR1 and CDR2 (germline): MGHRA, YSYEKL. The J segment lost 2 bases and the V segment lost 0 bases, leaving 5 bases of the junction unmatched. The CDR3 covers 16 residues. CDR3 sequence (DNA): TGCGCCAGCAGCCAAGATTTGGGGACAGCCACAGATACGCAGTATTTT. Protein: CASSQDLGTATDTQYF.

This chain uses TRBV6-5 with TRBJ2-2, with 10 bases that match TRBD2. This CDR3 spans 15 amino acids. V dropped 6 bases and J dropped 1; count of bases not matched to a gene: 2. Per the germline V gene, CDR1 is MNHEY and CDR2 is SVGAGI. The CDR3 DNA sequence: TGTGCCAGCAGGCTAGCGGGAGTGAACACCGGGGAGCTGTTTTTT. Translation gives CASRLAGVNTGELFF.

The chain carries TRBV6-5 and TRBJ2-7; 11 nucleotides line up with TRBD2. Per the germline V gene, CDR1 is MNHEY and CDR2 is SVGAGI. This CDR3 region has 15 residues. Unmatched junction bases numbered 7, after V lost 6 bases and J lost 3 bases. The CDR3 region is CASSQTSGSFYEQYF. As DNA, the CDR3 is TGTGCCAGCAGCCAAACTAGCGGGAGCTTCTACGAGCAGTACTTC.

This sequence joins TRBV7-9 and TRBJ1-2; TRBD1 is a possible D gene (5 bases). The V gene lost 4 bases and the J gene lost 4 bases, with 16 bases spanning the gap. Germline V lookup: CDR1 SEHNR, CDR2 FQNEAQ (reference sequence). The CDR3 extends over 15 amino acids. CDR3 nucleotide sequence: TGTGCCAGCAGCTCCGGTCCAAGGGGTAGCTATGGCTACACCTTC. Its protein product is CASSSGPRGSYGYTF.

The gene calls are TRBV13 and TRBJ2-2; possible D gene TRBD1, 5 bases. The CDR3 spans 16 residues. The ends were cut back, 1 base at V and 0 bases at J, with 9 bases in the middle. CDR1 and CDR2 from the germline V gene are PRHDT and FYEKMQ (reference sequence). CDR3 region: CASSLVTATNTGELFF. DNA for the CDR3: TGTGCCAGCAGCTTAGTGACAGCTACGAACACCGGGGAGCTGTTTTTT.

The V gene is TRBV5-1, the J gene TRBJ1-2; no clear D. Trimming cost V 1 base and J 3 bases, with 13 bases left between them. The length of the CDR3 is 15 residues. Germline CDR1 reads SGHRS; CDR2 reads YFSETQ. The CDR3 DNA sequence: TGCGCCAGCAGCTTGTGGCCACTACGAGACTATGGCTACACCTTC. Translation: CASSLWPLRDYGYTF.

The CDR3 DNA sequence: TGCGCCAGCAGCTTGGGACAGGGTGGGTACAATGAGCAGTTCTTC. This encodes CASSLGQGGYNEQFF. The chain couples TRBV5-1 to TRBJ2-1, with 7 bases that match TRBD1. V was clipped by 0 bases and J by 4 bases; unmatched bases: 4. This CDR3 comprises 15 residues. The germline CDR1 and CDR2 sequences are SGHRS and YFSETQ.

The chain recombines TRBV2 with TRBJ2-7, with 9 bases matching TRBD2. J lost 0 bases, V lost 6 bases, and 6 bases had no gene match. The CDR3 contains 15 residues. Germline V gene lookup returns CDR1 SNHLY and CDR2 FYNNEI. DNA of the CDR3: TGTGCCAGCAGGAGCGGGGGGTATTCCTCCTACGAGCAGTACTTC. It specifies CASRSGGYSSYEQYF.

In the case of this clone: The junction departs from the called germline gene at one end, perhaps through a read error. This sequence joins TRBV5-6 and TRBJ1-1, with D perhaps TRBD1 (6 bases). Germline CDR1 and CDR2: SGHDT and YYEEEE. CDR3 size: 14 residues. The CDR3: CASRYYRVKTEAFF. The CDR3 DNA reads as TGTGCCAGCAGGTACTACAGGGTGAAGACTGAAGCTTTCTTT.

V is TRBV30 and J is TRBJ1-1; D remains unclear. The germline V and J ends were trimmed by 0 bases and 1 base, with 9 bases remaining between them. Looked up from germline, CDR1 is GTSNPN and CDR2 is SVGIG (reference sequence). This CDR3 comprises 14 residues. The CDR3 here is CAWSVPSENTEAFF. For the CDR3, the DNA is TGTGCCTGGAGTGTTCCATCAGAGAACACTGAAGCTTTCTTT.

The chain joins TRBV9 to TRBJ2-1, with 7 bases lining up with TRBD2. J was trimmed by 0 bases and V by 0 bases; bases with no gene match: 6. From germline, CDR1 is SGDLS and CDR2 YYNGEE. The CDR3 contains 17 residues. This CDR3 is CASSVAGRAFSYNEQFF. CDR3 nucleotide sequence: TGTGCCAGCAGCGTAGCGGGGAGGGCCTTCTCCTACAATGAGCAGTTCTTC.

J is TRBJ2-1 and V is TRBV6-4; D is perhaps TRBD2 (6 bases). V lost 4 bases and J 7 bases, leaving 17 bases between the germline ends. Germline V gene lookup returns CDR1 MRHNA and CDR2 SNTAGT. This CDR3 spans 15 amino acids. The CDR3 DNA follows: TGTGCCAGCAGTGGATGGGGAGGAGGTTTGAATGAGCAGTTCTTC. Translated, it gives CASSGWGGGLNEQFF.

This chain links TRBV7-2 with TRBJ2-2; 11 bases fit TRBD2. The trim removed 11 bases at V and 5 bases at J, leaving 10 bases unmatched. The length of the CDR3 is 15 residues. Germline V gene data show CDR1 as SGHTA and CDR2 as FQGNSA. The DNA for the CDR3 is TGTGCCGAGGGGCTAGCGGGAGGACTTACCGGGGAGCTGTTTTTT. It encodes CAEGLAGGLTGELFF.

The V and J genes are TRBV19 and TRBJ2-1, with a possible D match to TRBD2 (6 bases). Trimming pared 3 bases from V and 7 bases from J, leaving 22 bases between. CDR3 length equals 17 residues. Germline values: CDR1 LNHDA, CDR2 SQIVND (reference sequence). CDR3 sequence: CASSIVLRGTAGNEQFF. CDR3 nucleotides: TGTGCCAGTAGTATTGTGCTACGGGGGACCGCGGGGAATGAGCAGTTCTTC.